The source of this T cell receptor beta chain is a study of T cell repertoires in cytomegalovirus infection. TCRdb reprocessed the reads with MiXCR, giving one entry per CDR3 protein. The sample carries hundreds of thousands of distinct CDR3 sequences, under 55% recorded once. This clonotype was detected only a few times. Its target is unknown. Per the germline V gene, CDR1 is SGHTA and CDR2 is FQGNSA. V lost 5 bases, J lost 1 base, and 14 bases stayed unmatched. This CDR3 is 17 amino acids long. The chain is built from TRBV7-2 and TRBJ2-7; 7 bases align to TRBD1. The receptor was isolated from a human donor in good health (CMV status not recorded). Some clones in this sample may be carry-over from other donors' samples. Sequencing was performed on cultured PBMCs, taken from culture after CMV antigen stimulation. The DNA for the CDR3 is TGTGCCAGCAGCCCGCCACCTTGGACAGGAGGATCCTACGAGCAGTACTTC. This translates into CASSPPPWTGGSYEQYF.